This T cell receptor (beta chain) was recorded in a study of blood T cell repertoires in COVID-19. Enrollment of patients from Seattle took place during active infection, with longitudinal follow-up. J gave up 8 bases and V 5 bases, and 14 bases lay outside the gene matches. Germline V gene data show CDR1 as SNHLY and CDR2 as FYNNEI. The length of the CDR3 is 15 residues. Original methodology: Estimation of nucleated cell counts relied on the amplification of reference gene primers. Method: immunoSEQ multiplex PCR; TCRdb's copy keeps in-frame clones and lacks some. Clonal size and the V and J genes are those of that table, whereas D and trimming came from the DNA. The sample yields 250,000 to 400,000 clones, around 88% seen once.

This TCR derives from a woman in her twenties or thirties with COVID-19, enrolled during active disease. The genes are TRBV2 and TRBJ1-2; the match to TRBD1 covers 7 bases. The sequencing input was peripheral blood. CDR3 bases: TGTGCCAGCAGTAAAAGTAGGGAAACAGGGGCGGGCTACACCTTC. Its protein is CASSKSRETGAGYTF.